What follows are 23 T cell receptor beta chains derived from one specimen sequenced in a study of vaccination and CD4 T cells after COVID-19. Oncomine TCR Beta short-read sequencing was applied to DNA from cultured CD4+ T cells. TCRdb called the PCR reads again in MiXCR, with one record for every CDR3 protein. This sample has roughly 4,200 distinct CDR3 sequences; 45% occur once, and the top ten carry about two fifths. Treatment indicated: approximately 10-day PBMC culture with coronavirus spike peptide pools or control peptides (ViraFEST assay). No cognate antigen is known for these TCRs. Sequenced material: CD4+ T cells from blood, cultured in vitro. These receptors all come from a human donor who had recovered from COVID-19.

V gene TRBV2 combines with J gene TRBJ2-6; 7 bases map to TRBD1. The CDR3 loop spans 15 amino acids. V lost 4 bases to trimming and J lost 2 bases; unmatched junction nucleotides: 2. Germline V lookup: CDR1 SNHLY, CDR2 FYNNEI. CDR3 protein: CASSGDRAGANVLTF. CDR3 coding DNA: TGTGCCAGCAGTGGTGACAGGGCTGGGGCCAACGTCCTGACTTTC.

The chain links TRBV12-3 or TRBV12-4 to TRBJ2-7; no reliable D call. Trimming shortened V by 2 bases and J by 3 bases, and 8 bases separated the two germline ends. The CDR3 is 13 residues long. CDR3 sequence: CASSLNALYEQYF. The CDR3 nucleotides read TGTGCCAGCAGTTTAAATGCCCTCTACGAGCAGTACTTC.

CDR3 region: CASSGPGQGAREQYF. CDR3 in DNA: TGTGCCAGCAGTGGACCGGGACAGGGGGCGCGAGAGCAGTACTTC. The rearrangement joins TRBV28 to TRBJ2-7; 12 bases match TRBD1. CDR3 length equals 15 residues. From germline, CDR1 is MDHEN and CDR2 SYDVKM. The V and J ends lost 5 bases and 7 bases, in that order; junction bases with no gene match: 9.

This clonotype was seen only a few times. The chain combines TRBV6-1 with TRBJ1-1; perhaps TRBD1 as D (5 bases). V gave up 3 bases and J gave up 4 bases, with 12 bases separating them. The germline V gene has CDR1 MNHNS and CDR2 SASEGT. The CDR3 is made up of 14 amino acids. This CDR3 is CASSERSGGTEAFF. The DNA of the CDR3 is TGTGCCAGCAGTGAGCGTTCCGGGGGCACTGAAGCTTTCTTT.

This clonotype was seen only a few times. This sequence joins TRBV20-1 and TRBJ1-2; maybe TRBD1 (5 bases). Germline CDR1 reads DFQATT; CDR2 reads SNEGSKA (reference sequence). Trimming pared 3 bases from V and 4 bases from J, leaving 12 bases between. The length of the CDR3 is 13 residues. The CDR3 bases are TGCAGTGCTAGGTCCGGGGGGATCTATGGCTACACCTTC. It codes for CSARSGGIYGYTF.

The CDR3 sequence is CASRLGQGVQPQHF. The CDR3 bases are TGTGCCAGCAGACTCGGACAGGGGGTTCAGCCCCAGCATTTT. V is TRBV6-2 or TRBV6-3 and J is TRBJ1-5; 10 bases are a match to TRBD1. The germline V gene has CDR1 MNHEY and CDR2 SVGEGT. The ends lost 6 bases at V and 6 bases at J; junction bases unmatched: 5. This CDR3 has 14 amino acids.

This clonotype has more than one count but fewer than ten. J is TRBJ1-2 and V is TRBV5-1; no clear D gene. V shed 0 bases and J shed 4 bases, with 7 bases lying between them. From germline, CDR1 is SGHRS and CDR2 YFSETQ. The CDR3 is made up of 13 amino acids. The CDR3 protein is CASSLELTYGYTF. The CDR3 nucleotides read TGCGCCAGCAGCTTGGAACTGACCTATGGCTACACCTTC.

The V call is TRBV6-1, the J call TRBJ2-5, with a weak D call TRBD2 (6 bases). CDR1 is MNHNS, CDR2 SASEGT, per germline. The CDR3 spans 14 residues. V was shortened by 6 bases and J by 4 bases, with 15 bases between the two germline ends. Here the CDR3 reads CASSPAGSGETQYF. The CDR3 DNA follows: TGTGCCAGCAGCCCGGCGGGGTCCGGAGAGACCCAGTACTTC.

The CDR3 loop reads CASSTTRRGAPRGYTF. The CDR3 bases are TGTGCCAGCAGTACCACCCGTCGGGGGGCTCCGAGGGGCTACACCTTC. J is TRBJ1-2 and V is TRBV27, with D perhaps matching TRBD1 (6 bases). The CDR3 contains 16 residues. Germline V gene lookup returns CDR1 MNHEY and CDR2 SMNVEV (reference sequence). V lost 5 bases to trimming and J lost 8 bases, with 24 bases between them.

This clonotype was counted a few times. The chain is built from TRBV6-1 and TRBJ1-6; D gene unclear. V lost 7 bases, J lost 0 bases, and 10 bases lay in between. The CDR3 runs 15 residues. The germline V gene has CDR1 MNHNS and CDR2 SASEGT. The CDR3 coding sequence is TGTGCCAGCATTTTCGAGACCTCCTATAATTCACCCCTCCACTTT. It translates to CASIFETSYNSPLHF.

J is TRBJ2-1 and V is TRBV11-3; D not resolved. The CDR3 contains 15 residues. Per the germline V gene, CDR1 is SGHNT and CDR2 is YENEEA. V lost 4 bases and J 6 bases, leaving 16 bases between the germline ends. The CDR3 nucleotides read TGTGCCAGCAGCTCGGGCCCCATGAGCCTCAATGAGCAGTTCTTC. It encodes CASSSGPMSLNEQFF.

The chain couples TRBV20-1 to TRBJ2-1, with 10 bases fitting TRBD2. CDR1 is DFQATT, CDR2 SNEGSKA, per germline (reference sequence). This CDR3 is 15 amino acids long. V shed 1 base, J shed 7 bases, and the junction held 7 bases outside the gene matches. CDR3 DNA sequence: TGCAGTGCTAGAGGTATCCTAGCGGGAGCTAATGAGCAGTTCTTC. Amino acids: CSARGILAGANEQFF.

This clonotype was seen only a few times. J is TRBJ1-2 and V is TRBV2, with unresolved D. The germline CDR1 and CDR2 sequences are SNHLY and FYNNEI. This CDR3 is built from 14 residues. The V and J ends lost 1 base and 4 bases respectively, with 10 bases between them. CDR3 DNA sequence: TGTGCCAGCAGTGAAGAGTCAGTTTTCTATGGCTACACCTTC. Encoded protein: CASSEESVFYGYTF.

The chain is built from TRBV2 and TRBJ2-3; perhaps TRBD2 as D (5 bases). Trimming left V 7 bases short and J 0 bases short, with 14 bases between. Germline loops: CDR1 SNHLY, CDR2 FYNNEI. The CDR3 spans 15 residues. The CDR3 is CASNTRVASTDTQYF. CDR3 DNA: TGTGCCAGCAATACTAGGGTCGCAAGCACAGATACGCAGTATTTT.

In this sample, this clonotype turned up once. CDR3 region: CASSLIGGDKETQYF. The CDR3, as DNA: TGTGCCAGCAGCTTAATAGGGGGGGATAAGGAGACCCAGTACTTC. V is TRBV7-9 and J is TRBJ2-5; D may be TRBD2 (7 bases). The V gene's germline CDR1 is SEHNR and CDR2 FQNEAQ (reference sequence). This CDR3 is built from 15 residues. The ends were cut back, 2 bases at V and 5 bases at J, with 15 bases in the middle.

The chain is built from TRBV10-1 and TRBJ1-5; TRBD1 matches at 8 bases. The germline V gene has CDR1 WNHNN and CDR2 SYGVQD (reference sequence). CDR3 length: 15 residues. J lost 2 bases, V lost 2 bases, and 2 bases had no gene match. This chain's CDR3 is CASSEETGGNQPQHF. In DNA form, the CDR3 reads TGCGCCAGCAGTGAGGAGACAGGGGGCAATCAGCCCCAGCATTTT.

The chain is built from TRBV5-4 and TRBJ2-1, with no clear D. The J call could be wrong; TRBJ2-7 is a better fit for the DNA end. This CDR3 is built from 13 residues. Germline V CDR1 and CDR2: SGHNT, YYREEE (reference sequence). CDR3 nucleotide sequence: TGTGCCAGCAGCTGGGCCCCCCCCTTGGAGCAGTACTTC. This encodes CASSWAPPLEQYF.

V usage is TRBV6-1 and J usage is TRBJ2-3; D is tentatively TRBD1 or TRBD2 (5 bases each). CDR1 and CDR2 from the germline V gene are MNHNS and SASEGT. V lost 4 bases and J 4 bases, leaving 15 bases between the germline ends. The CDR3 contains 15 residues. The CDR3 DNA reads as TGTGCCAGCAGTGGGGGGACGCATGGGTCAGATACGCAGTATTTT. Translating it yields CASSGGTHGSDTQYF.

This clonotype is categorized as large (0.1 to 1%). J is TRBJ1-5 and V is TRBV21-1; the table gives TRBD1 as D, unverified against the DNA. TRBV21-1 constitutes a pseudogene. This CDR3 region has 15 residues. CDR3 in amino acids: CANTEGVLSNQPQHF. The DNA of the CDR3 is TGTGCCAATACTGAAGGGGTACTAAGCAATCAGCCCCAGCATTTT.

The chain has TRBV6-2 or TRBV6-3 and TRBJ1-1; TRBD1 aligns across 8 bases. The J segment lost 1 base and the V segment lost 6 bases, leaving 16 bases of the junction unmatched. Germline V gene sequence: CDR1 MNHEY, CDR2 SVGEGT. The CDR3 sequence is 18 residues long. Here the CDR3 DNA reads TGTGCCAGCAGCCGTTACTCGACAGGGGACCCTACGAACACTGAAGCTTTCTTT. Residues: CASSRYSTGDPTNTEAFF.

The rearrangement joins TRBV19 to TRBJ2-6; tentative D call: TRBD1 (6 bases). The germline gives CDR1 LNHDA, CDR2 SQIVND (reference sequence). V lost 5 bases and J 4 bases, leaving 12 bases between the germline ends. The CDR3 has 15 amino acids. CDR3 region: CASSETGTGANVLTF. The CDR3 DNA follows: TGTGCCAGTAGTGAAACAGGGACCGGGGCCAACGTCCTGACTTTC.

The rearrangement links TRBV6-1 to TRBJ2-7; a weak D match, TRBD1 (5 bases). The CDR3 is 12 residues long. The V end lost 4 bases, the J end lost 7 bases, and 11 bases lay between the germline ends. Germline V gene sequence: CDR1 MNHNS, CDR2 SASEGT. In nucleotides, the CDR3 is TGTGCCAGCAGTGCCTCAGGGTGGGAGCAGTACTTC. Its translation is CASSASGWEQYF.

This rearrangement joins TRBV25-1 to TRBJ1-2; a possible D gene is TRBD1 (5 bases). Germline V lookup: CDR1 MGHDK, CDR2 SYGVNS. The CDR3 loop spans 16 amino acids. Trimming removed 3 bases at V and 3 bases at J, with 17 bases between. CDR3 region: CASSDGESGTDYGYTF. DNA of the CDR3: TGTGCCAGCAGTGATGGGGAATCGGGGACGGACTATGGCTACACCTTC.